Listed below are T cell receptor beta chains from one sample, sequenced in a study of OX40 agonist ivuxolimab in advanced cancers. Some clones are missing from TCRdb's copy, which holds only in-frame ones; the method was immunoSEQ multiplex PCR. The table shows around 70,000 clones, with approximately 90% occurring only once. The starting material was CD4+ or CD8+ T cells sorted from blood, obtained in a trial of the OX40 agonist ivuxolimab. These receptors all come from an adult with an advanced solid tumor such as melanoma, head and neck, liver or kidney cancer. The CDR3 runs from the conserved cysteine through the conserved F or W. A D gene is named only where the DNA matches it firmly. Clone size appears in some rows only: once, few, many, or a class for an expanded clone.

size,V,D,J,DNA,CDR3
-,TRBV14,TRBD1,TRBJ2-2,TGTGCCAGCAGTTTCCAGGGGGCATGGACCGGGGAGCTGTTTTTT,CASSFQGAWTGELFF
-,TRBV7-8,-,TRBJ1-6,TGTGCCAGCAGCCGGACACGCTCCTATAATTCACCCCTCCACTTT,CASSRTRSYNSPLHF
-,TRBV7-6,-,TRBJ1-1,TGTGCCAGCAGCTTAGTGGTGAGCTGGGATGGGGTTGCTGAAGCTTTCTTT,CASSLVVSWDGVAEAFF
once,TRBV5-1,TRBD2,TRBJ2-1,TGCGCCAGCAGCCTTGCGGGGGGCAATGAGCAGTTCTTC,CASSLAGGNEQFF
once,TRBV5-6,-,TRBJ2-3,TGTGCCAGCAGCGATAACGCTGTGGGGTTGGGGACAGATACGCAGTATTTT,CASSDNAVGLGTDTQYF
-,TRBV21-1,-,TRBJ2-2,TGTGCCAGCAGCAAAACCGGGGAGCTGTTTTTT,CASSKTGELFF
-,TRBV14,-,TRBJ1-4,TGTGCCAGCAGCCAAGGGCTTAATGAAAAACTGTTTTTT,CASSQGLNEKLFF
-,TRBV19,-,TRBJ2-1,TGTGCCAGTAGTACCCGGACACTCTCCTACAATGAGCAGTTCTTC,CASSTRTLSYNEQFF
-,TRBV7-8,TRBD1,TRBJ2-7,TGTGCCAGCAGCGGGCTTACAGGGGACTACGAGCAGTACTTC,CASSGLTGDYEQYF
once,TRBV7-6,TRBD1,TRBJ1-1,TGTGCCAGCAGTTTTGACAGGGTTCTGAGGAACACTGAAGCTTTCTTT,CASSFDRVLRNTEAFF
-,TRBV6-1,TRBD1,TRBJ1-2,TGTGCCAGCAGTGCTGCCCGTGGGACAGCTAACTATGGCTACACCTTC,CASSAARGTANYGYTF
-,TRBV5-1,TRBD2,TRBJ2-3,TGCGCCAGCAGCCCGTTGACTAGCGGGGGGGGAACCTCTAGCACAGATACGCAGTATTTT,CASSPLTSGGGTSSTDTQYF
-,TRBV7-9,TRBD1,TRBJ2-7,TGTGCCAGCAGCTTATTTGGCGACAGGGCTTACGAGCAGTACTTC,CASSLFGDRAYEQYF
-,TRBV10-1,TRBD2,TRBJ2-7,TGCGCCAGCAGTGATGTACTAGCGGGGGGTGGCGAGCAGTACTTC,CASSDVLAGGGEQYF
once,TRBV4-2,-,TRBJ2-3,TGTGCCAGCAGCCAAGTTGAGAAGGATACGCAGTATTTT,CASSQVEKDTQYF
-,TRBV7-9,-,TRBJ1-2,TGTGCCAGCAGCCCCGTCGAGTATGGCTACACCTTC,CASSPVEYGYTF
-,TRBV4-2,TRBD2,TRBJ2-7,TGTGCCAGCAGCCAAGAGGTAGGACTAGCGGGGGGGTTATCCTACGAGCAGTACTTC,CASSQEVGLAGGLSYEQYF
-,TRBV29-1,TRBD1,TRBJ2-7,TGCAGCGTCTTGACAGGGGGTTCCTACGAGCAGTACTTC,CSVLTGGSYEQYF
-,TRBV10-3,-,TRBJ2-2,TGTGCCGCCGGGGGGCCAGGGACCGGGGAGCTGTTTTTT,CAAGGPGTGELFF
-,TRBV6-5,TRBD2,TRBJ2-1,TGTGCCAGCAGTTCCGGGACTAGACTACACAATGAGCAGTTCTTC,CASSSGTRLHNEQFF
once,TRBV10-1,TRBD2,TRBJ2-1,TGCGCCAGCAGTGTGGACGGAGCGGGGGGCCCCAATGAGCAGTTCTTC,CASSVDGAGGPNEQFF
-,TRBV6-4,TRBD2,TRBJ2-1,TGTGCCAGCAGTCTTCTCGGGACTAGCGGGGGGGGTGAGCAGTTCTTC,CASSLLGTSGGGEQFF
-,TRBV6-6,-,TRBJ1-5,TGTGCCAGCAGTTACTCGAAAGAGCCCCAGCATTTT,CASSYSKEPQHF